What follows are 27 T cell receptor beta chains derived from one specimen sequenced in a study of blood T cell repertoires in COVID-19. TCRdb's copy holds only in-frame clones and misses some; the assay was immunoSEQ multiplex PCR. The repertoire consists of 150,000 to 200,000 clones, with around 90% occurring once and the leading ten covering approximately 8.1%. The source material was PBMCs or T cells enriched from blood (not recorded which). All receptors derive from a woman aged 18-29 years who had recovered from COVID-19.

The chain uses TRBV4-1 and TRBJ1-3; D perhaps matches TRBD1 (6 bases). This CDR3 contains 19 residues. Trimming removed 0 bases at V and 4 bases at J, with 22 bases between. The germline gives CDR1 MGHRA, CDR2 YSYEKL. The CDR3 is CASSQDLKKPQGRGNTIYF. CDR3 in DNA: TGCGCCAGCAGCCAAGATCTTAAGAAACCGCAGGGGCGAGGAAACACCATATATTTT.

V gene TRBV9 combines with J gene TRBJ2-4; D unclear. From germline, CDR1 is SGDLS and CDR2 YYNGEE. V was cut by 4 bases and J by 1 base, with 9 bases left in between. The CDR3 is 14 amino acids. CDR3 in amino acids: CASSPEVAKNIQYF. Written as DNA, the CDR3 is TGTGCCAGCAGCCCAGAAGTCGCCAAAAACATTCAGTACTTC.

This chain connects TRBV7-9 to TRBJ1-2; D ambiguous. The CDR3 is 12 residues long. Trimming took 5 bases from V and 6 from J, leaving 10 bases between them. Germline CDR1 and CDR2: SEHNR and FQNEAQ (reference sequence). DNA for the CDR3: TGTGCCAGCAGCCAGGAGCGGGATGGCTACACCTTC. As protein: CASSQERDGYTF.

This chain connects TRBV7-3 to TRBJ2-2; 8 nucleotides line up with TRBD2. V was clipped by 6 bases and J by 2 bases; unmatched bases: 11. The CDR3 consists of 17 residues. Per germline, CDR1 SGHTA and CDR2 FQGTGA. Here the CDR3 DNA reads TGTGCCAGCAGTCCACACGAGCGGGGGCTCAACACCGGGGAGCTGTTTTTT. Translated, it gives CASSPHERGLNTGELFF. Supplemented by reference TRBV7-3 and TRBJ2-2, the full variable domain reads GAGVSQTPSNKVTEKGKYVELRCDPISGHTALYWYRQSLGQGPEFLIYFQGTGAADDSGLPNDRFFAVRPEGSVSTLKIQRTERGDSAVYLCASSPHERGLNTGELFFGEGSRLTVL.

The chain combines TRBV10-3 with TRBJ2-7; the D is unclear. Germline CDR1 is ENHRY and CDR2 is SYGVKD. The V gene lost 6 bases and the J gene lost 5 bases, with 11 bases spanning the gap. The CDR3 is 12 residues long. This chain's CDR3 is CAISLISHEQYF. As DNA, the CDR3 is TGTGCCATCAGCCTTATATCCCACGAGCAGTACTTC.

V usage is TRBV30 and J usage is TRBJ1-2; 12 nucleotides align to TRBD1. Unmatched junction bases numbered 9, after V lost 3 bases and J lost 1 base. The CDR3 has 17 residues. Per the germline V gene, CDR1 is GTSNPN and CDR2 is SVGIG (reference sequence). The CDR3 nucleotides read TGTGCCTGGAGCCCCGGGACAGGGGGCGAGTTTAACTATGGCTACACCTTC. It yields the protein CAWSPGTGGEFNYGYTF.

V usage is TRBV28 and J usage is TRBJ2-7; D perhaps matches TRBD1 (5 bases). Germline values: CDR1 MDHEN, CDR2 SYDVKM. V was pared by 5 bases and J by 1 base, with 9 bases between. CDR3 length equals 13 residues. DNA of the CDR3: TGTGCCAGCAGTCGTCCAGGGTCCTACGAGCAGTACTTC. Protein product: CASSRPGSYEQYF.

The rearrangement uses TRBV6-5 and TRBJ1-2, with TRBD1 matching 10 bases. CDR3 length: 13 amino acids. Unmatched junction bases numbered 2, after V lost 4 bases and J lost 6 bases. CDR1 and CDR2 from the germline V gene are MNHEY and SVGAGI. In DNA form, the CDR3 reads TGTGCCAGCAGTTCCGGGACAGGGGATGGCTACACCTTC. Protein sequence: CASSSGTGDGYTF.

The chain employs TRBV7-2 and TRBJ1-2, with D possibly TRBD1 on 5 matching bases. The V gene's germline CDR1 is SGHTA and CDR2 FQGNSA. The CDR3 has 14 amino acids. V dropped 1 base and J dropped 5 bases, with 11 bases sitting between them. This CDR3 reads CASSLGMDKYGYTF. The CDR3 coding sequence is TGTGCCAGCAGCTTAGGTATGGACAAGTATGGCTACACCTTC. Based on the CDR3 plus reference TRBV7-2 and TRBJ1-2, the full variable domain is GAGVSQSPSNKVTEKGKDVELRCDPISGHTALYWYRQSLGQGLEFLIYFQGNSAPDKSGLPSDRFSAERTGGSVSTLTIQRTQQEDSAVYLCASSLGMDKYGYTFGSGTRLTVV.

The chain recombines TRBV9 with TRBJ1-1, with a weak D call TRBD1 (6 bases). This CDR3 contains 16 residues. V lost 4 bases and J lost 3, with 19 bases in between. The germline CDR1 and CDR2 sequences are SGDLS and YYNGEE. The CDR3 DNA is TGTGCCAGCAGCCCCTCGTGGGAGGGGGAGGACACTGAAGCTTTCTTT. This translates into CASSPSWEGEDTEAFF.

The chain is built from TRBV11-2 and TRBJ2-5; TRBD1 matches 8 bases. V dropped 1 base and J dropped 7; count of bases not matched to a gene: 8. This CDR3 has 15 amino acids. Per germline, CDR1 SGHAT and CDR2 FQNNGV. The CDR3 spells CASSLVQGTGGTQYF. CDR3 in DNA: TGTGCCAGCAGCTTAGTGCAGGGGACAGGAGGGACCCAGTACTTC.

The chain recombines TRBV2 with TRBJ2-1, with D perhaps TRBD1 (5 bases). Germline CDR1 is SNHLY and CDR2 is FYNNEI. V shed 6 bases and J shed 7 bases, with 19 bases lying between them. CDR3 length: 15 amino acids. The CDR3 is CASSPRVGVRNEQFF. In nucleotides, the CDR3 is TGTGCCAGCAGCCCCAGGGTAGGGGTGAGGAATGAGCAGTTCTTC.

V and J are TRBV5-1 and TRBJ2-2; 9 bases map to TRBD1. The CDR3 spans 15 residues. Germline V gene sequence: CDR1 SGHRS, CDR2 YFSETQ. The V gene end was trimmed by 4 bases and the J gene end by 3 bases; junction bases not matched to a gene: 4. The CDR3 loop is CASSPGTGHTGELFF. CDR3 bases: TGCGCCAGCAGCCCCGGGACAGGGCACACCGGGGAGCTGTTTTTT.

Here the CDR3 DNA reads TGTGCCATCAGTGAGTCGACTAGTGAGCAGTTCTTC. Amino acids: CAISESTSEQFF. The V gene is TRBV10-3, the J gene TRBJ2-1, with D possibly TRBD2 on 6 matching bases. The CDR3 length is 12 residues. Per the germline V gene, CDR1 is ENHRY and CDR2 is SYGVKD. Between the trimmed V and J ends, which lost 0 bases and 9 bases, there was a span of 6 bases.

V gene TRBV3-1 (or the pseudogene TRBV3-2) combines with J gene TRBJ2-1; 11 positions agree with TRBD1. The germline gives CDR1 LGHDT, CDR2 YNNKEL (reference sequence). The V gene end was trimmed by 0 bases and the J gene end by 10 bases; junction bases not matched to a gene: 5. The CDR3 has 15 amino acids. The CDR3 DNA is TGTGCCAGCAGCCAAGATGGACAGGGGGCGGGGGAGCAGTTCTTC. It is translated as CASSQDGQGAGEQFF.

The chain couples TRBV6-5 to TRBJ2-7; TRBD1 is a possible D gene (6 bases). This CDR3 is 13 amino acids long. V lost 7 bases and J lost 3, with 13 bases in between. The germline gives CDR1 MNHEY, CDR2 SVGAGI. Here the CDR3 reads CASISQGIYEQYF. The CDR3 DNA reads as TGTGCCAGCATCAGCCAGGGGATCTACGAGCAGTACTTC.

V usage is TRBV9 and J usage is TRBJ2-5, with 13 bases matching TRBD2. V lost 2 bases and J lost 5; bases outside the gene matches: 3. The germline gives CDR1 SGDLS, CDR2 YYNGEE. The CDR3 consists of 15 residues. The CDR3 protein is CASSVRTSGGETQYF. The CDR3 nucleotides are TGTGCCAGCAGCGTTCGGACTAGCGGGGGTGAGACCCAGTACTTC. The complete variable domain, with remaining parts taken from reference TRBV9 and TRBJ2-5, reads DSGVTQTPKHLITATGQRVTLRCSPRSGDLSVYWYQQSLDQGLQFLIQYYNGEERAKGNILERFSAQQFPDLHSELNLSSLELGDSALYFCASSVRTSGGETQYFGPGTRLLVL.

This clone was counted a single time. The chain joins TRBV27 to TRBJ1-4, with D perhaps TRBD1 (5 bases). V lost 3 bases to trimming and J lost 7 bases, with 9 bases between them. Germline CDR1 is MNHEY and CDR2 is SMNVEV (reference sequence). This CDR3 has 13 residues. The chain's CDR3 is CASSFSGSEKLFF. Written as DNA, the CDR3 is TGTGCCAGCAGTTTTTCAGGGTCTGAAAAACTGTTTTTT.

V and J are TRBV30 and TRBJ1-2; D is unclear. This CDR3 spans 12 amino acids. Germline V gene lookup returns CDR1 GTSNPN and CDR2 SVGIG (reference sequence). Trimming left V 4 bases short and J 3 bases short, with 9 bases between. The CDR3 region has the DNA TGTGCCTGGATCTATCGCTACTATGGCTACACCTTC. Amino acid sequence: CAWIYRYYGYTF.

This sequence joins TRBV5-6 and TRBJ1-2, with TRBD1 as a possible D gene (6 bases). V was pared by 2 bases and J by 5 bases, with 7 bases between. This CDR3 is built from 12 residues. Germline V gene sequence: CDR1 SGHDT, CDR2 YYEEEE. CDR3 in DNA: TGTGCCAGCAGCTTCCAGGGGTATGGCTACACCTTC. As protein: CASSFQGYGYTF.

The V gene is TRBV29-1, the J gene TRBJ1-4, with D hard to call. Germline V gene lookup returns CDR1 SQVTM and CDR2 ANQGSEA. The CDR3 spans 12 residues. Trimming left V 6 bases short and J 5 bases short, with 10 bases between. CDR3 loop: CSVTGVNEKLFF. The DNA for the CDR3 is TGCAGCGTGACCGGAGTCAATGAAAAACTGTTTTTT. Using reference TRBV29-1 and TRBJ1-4 for the parts outside the CDR3, the full variable domain is SAVISQKPSRDICQRGTSLTIQCQVDSQVTMMFWYRQQPGQSLTLIATANQGSEATYESGFVIDKFPISRPNLTFSTLTVSNMSPEDSSIYLCSVTGVNEKLFFGSGTQLSVL.

The chain recombines TRBV6-5 with TRBJ2-1, with a tentative D call TRBD2 (5 bases). Germline CDR1 is MNHEY and CDR2 is SVGAGI. This CDR3 region has 14 residues. Trimming removed 7 bases at V and 4 bases at J, with 14 bases between. The CDR3 sequence is CASKGLNSYNEQFF. DNA for the CDR3: TGTGCCAGCAAAGGACTGAACTCTTACAATGAGCAGTTCTTC.

The chain uses TRBV24-1 and TRBJ2-2, with TRBD1 as a possible D gene (5 bases). The CDR3 is made up of 16 amino acids. Deletions cut 5 bases from V and 0 bases from J, with 12 bases between. Germline V gene lookup returns CDR1 KGHDR and CDR2 SFDVKD. The CDR3 protein is CATSAVWTPNTGELFF. CDR3 DNA: TGTGCCACCAGTGCGGTGTGGACACCGAACACCGGGGAGCTGTTTTTT.

The rearrangement links TRBV28 to TRBJ2-1, with 8 bases lining up with TRBD1. The germline CDR1 and CDR2 sequences are MDHEN and SYDVKM. V trimming: 4 bases; J trimming: 9 bases; junction bases outside the gene matches: 11. The length of the CDR3 is 15 residues. The CDR3 loop is CASSSPSWTGTEQFF. The CDR3 DNA reads as TGTGCCAGCAGTTCCCCCTCATGGACAGGGACTGAGCAGTTCTTC.

This chain links TRBV30 with TRBJ2-2, with TRBD1 identical over 10 bases. The CDR3 is 15 residues long. Germline V gives CDR1 GTSNPN, CDR2 SVGIG (reference sequence). J lost 4 bases, V lost 1 base, and 3 bases had no gene match. For the CDR3, the DNA is TGTGCCTGGAGTGGGGGACAGGGGATCACCGGGGAGCTGTTTTTT. This codes for CAWSGGQGITGELFF.

The rearrangement links TRBV5-1 to TRBJ2-7; 7 nucleotides line up with TRBD2. The junction had 8 bases not matched to a gene; V was cut back by 1 base and J by 1 base. The V gene's germline CDR1 is SGHRS and CDR2 YFSETQ. The CDR3 spans 16 residues. In DNA form, the CDR3 reads TGCGCCAGCAGCTTGAGTCCTAGCGGACAATCCTACGAGCAGTACTTC. This gives the protein CASSLSPSGQSYEQYF.

The chain combines TRBV6-5 with TRBJ1-2; 10 positions agree with TRBD1. Per the germline V gene, CDR1 is MNHEY and CDR2 is SVGAGI. V lost 6 bases to trimming and J lost 8 bases; unmatched junction nucleotides: 3. CDR3 length: 12 amino acids. Here the CDR3 DNA reads TGTGCCAGCAGGGCGGGACAGGGGGGCTACACCTTC. This encodes CASRAGQGGYTF.